This T cell receptor (beta chain) is from a study of CD8+ T cells in alopecia areata. Study at large: Twice a day, 5 to 10 mg of oral tofacitinib was administered to treated patients.

This clone has a single count. This CDR3 has 11 amino acids. V trimming: 5 bases; J trimming: 13 bases; junction bases outside the gene matches: 7. Looked up from germline, CDR1 is DFQATT and CDR2 is SNEGSKA (reference sequence). In each case, RNA was isolated and then reverse transcribed into cDNA as the sequencing template. Here immunoSEQ multiplex PCR was the method, and the copy in TCRdb shows in-frame clones only, minus some. Counted here are approximately 63,000 clones, 55% to 65% occurring once; the ten biggest clones make up approximately 17%. This receptor was taken from a human donor with alopecia areata. Specimen: CD8+ T cells sorted from blood, collected at week 0. This chain joins TRBV20-1 and TRBJ2-2, with 7 positions matching TRBD2. The CDR3 here is CSALGGRGLFF. DNA of the CDR3: TGCAGTGCTCTCGGGGGGAGGGGGCTGTTTTTT.